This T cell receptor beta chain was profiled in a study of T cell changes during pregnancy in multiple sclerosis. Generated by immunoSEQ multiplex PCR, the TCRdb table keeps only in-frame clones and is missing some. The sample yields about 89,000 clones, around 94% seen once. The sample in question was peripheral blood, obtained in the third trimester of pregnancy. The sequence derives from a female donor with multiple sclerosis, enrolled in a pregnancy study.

The CDR3 region has the DNA TGCGCCAGCAGCCAGTTACAGGGAGTAGGTGAAAAACTGTTTTTT. Its protein product is CASSQLQGVGEKLFF. V is TRBV4-3 and J is TRBJ1-4; perhaps TRBD1 as D (6 bases). The CDR3 loop spans 15 amino acids. Germline V gene sequence: CDR1 LGHNA, CDR2 YSLEER. Trimming took 3 bases from V and 7 from J, leaving 15 bases between them.